Listed below are T cell receptor beta chains from one sample, sequenced in a study of T cells in localized non-small cell lung cancer. The table came from immunoSEQ multiplex PCR; TCRdb's copy has only in-frame clones and leaves some out. The sample includes about 40,000 clones, roughly 86% seen only once; the top ten take approximately 3.5%. The sample in question was peripheral blood, obtained before any cancer treatment. The receptors were sampled from a man between 18 and 50 years old with stage I lung adenocarcinoma. The CDR3 runs from the conserved cysteine through the conserved F or W. The D gene is left open where the match is weak. Clone size is stated in some rows and not others, as once, few, many or a class when expanded.

clone_size | j_call | d_call | v_call | cdr3_nt | cdr3_aa
few | TRBJ2-2 | - | TRBV28 | TGTGCCAGCAAAGGAGGGCAGCCGAACACCGGGGAGCTGTTTTTT | CASKGGQPNTGELFF
- | TRBJ1-1 | TRBD1 | TRBV25-1 | TGTGCCAGCAGGGACAGGGTGGCGGCTGAAGCTTTCTTT | CASRDRVAAEAFF
- | TRBJ1-5 | TRBD1 | TRBV19 | TGTGCCAGTAGAACAGGGGTGGGTCAGCCCCAGCATTTT | CASRTGVGQPQHF
- | TRBJ2-2 | TRBD1 | TRBV5-1 | TGCGCCAGCAGCTTTAGCCAGGGGGCGACCGGGGAGCTGTTTTTT | CASSFSQGATGELFF
- | TRBJ1-2 | - | TRBV5-4 | TGTGCCAGCAGCTTGGAATGGAACAGGGAGGACTATGGCTACACCTTC | CASSLEWNREDYGYTF
- | TRBJ2-3 | TRBD2 | TRBV19 | TGTGCCAGTAGTGACCGCGGGGTAGCGGGCGCAGATACGCAGTATTTT | CASSDRGVAGADTQYF
- | TRBJ2-7 | - | TRBV30 | TGTGCCTGGAGTGTAACGAGGGTCGGCGAGCAGTACTTC | CAWSVTRVGEQYF
- | TRBJ1-2 | - | TRBV9 | TGTGCCAGCAGCGTAGATGGAACAGGGAGGTATGGCTACACCTTC | CASSVDGTGRYGYTF
- | TRBJ1-1 | - | TRBV7-2 | TGTGCCAGCAGCTTAGAATCGGCGTGGGCTGAAGCTTTCTTT | CASSLESAWAEAFF
- | TRBJ1-1 | - | TRBV10-3 | TGTGCCATATCGGCCATGAACACTGAAGCTTTCTTT | CAISAMNTEAFF
- | TRBJ1-2 | - | TRBV15 | TGTGCCACCAGCAGAGAAAGGGGTGGGATCTATGGCTACACCTTC | CATSRERGGIYGYTF
- | TRBJ1-3 | - | TRBV7-3 | TGTGCCAGCAGCTTAACTAACCCCGGCTCTGGAAACACCATATATTTT | CASSLTNPGSGNTIYF
- | TRBJ1-3 | - | TRBV18 | TGTGCCAGCTCATCCACAGGGTTCGCCGGAAACACCATATATTTT | CASSSTGFAGNTIYF
- | TRBJ1-1 | - | TRBV2 | TGTGCCAGCAGTGATCTGTGGAACACTGAAGCTTTCTTT | CASSDLWNTEAFF
- | TRBJ1-3 | - | TRBV13 | TGTGCCAGCACCATTCCAGGTGATGGAAACACCATATATTTT | CASTIPGDGNTIYF
- | TRBJ1-3 | TRBD1 | TRBV29-1 | TGCAGCGTTGGGGGACAGATCTCTGGAAACACCATATATTTT | CSVGGQISGNTIYF